A single sample gave rise to the 26 T cell receptor beta chains below, sequenced in a study of cytomegalovirus exposure and HLA in healthy donors. The PCR ran on 60 Vbeta and 13 Jbeta primers. Profiling relied on immunoSEQ multiplex PCR, and the TCRdb table lists in-frame clones only, not all of them. This table holds more than 50,000 clones. Sequencing used PBMCs. These receptors were taken from a woman aged 40 to 55 in good health and CMV-seronegative.

The J gene is TRBJ1-6, the V gene TRBV7-9; D is ambiguous. CDR1 and CDR2 from the germline V gene are SEHNR and FQNEAQ (reference sequence). V was trimmed by 2 bases and J by 0 bases, leaving 14 bases between them. There are 18 residues in the CDR3. DNA for the CDR3: TGTGCCAGCAGCTTAAGGATTGGACTAAGCTCCTATAATTCACCCCTCCACTTT. Translating it yields CASSLRIGLSSYNSPLHF.

The rearrangement links TRBV19 to TRBJ1-5; tentative D call: TRBD1 (6 bases). Germline lookup yields CDR1 LNHDA and CDR2 SQIVND (reference sequence). With 6 bases removed from V and 4 bases from J, the gap between germline ends came to 7 bases. The CDR3 has 12 residues. Here the CDR3 DNA reads TGTGCCAGTAGGGACAGTAATCAGCCCCAGCATTTT. It codes for CASRDSNQPQHF.

The V call is TRBV4-3, the J call TRBJ2-3, with 12 nucleotides matching TRBD2. V lost 1 base, J lost 4 bases, and 3 bases stayed unmatched. This CDR3 is built from 16 residues. Germline lookup yields CDR1 LGHNA and CDR2 YSLEER. The CDR3 DNA sequence: TGCGCCAGCAGCCAAGGCTCTAGCGGGAGGGCAGATACGCAGTATTTT. Translation gives CASSQGSSGRADTQYF.

The chain uses TRBV29-1 and TRBJ1-1, with D unclear. V shed 5 bases and J shed 1 base, with 8 bases lying between them. The length of the CDR3 is 12 residues. CDR1 is SQVTM and CDR2 is ANQGSEA in the germline V gene. This chain's CDR3 is CSVNTENTEAFF. CDR3 nucleotide sequence: TGCAGCGTTAACACCGAGAACACTGAAGCTTTCTTT.

This chain joins TRBV10-3 and TRBJ1-2, with a weak D call TRBD1 (5 bases). Germline CDR1 reads ENHRY; CDR2 reads SYGVKD. The CDR3 contains 14 residues. The V end was cut by 0 bases, the J end by 4 bases, with 9 bases between. The CDR3 is CAISESAGIYGYTF. Written as DNA, the CDR3 is TGTGCCATCAGTGAGTCGGCAGGGATCTATGGCTACACCTTC.

The gene calls are TRBV5-3 and TRBJ2-7, with 7 bases matching TRBD1. TRBV5-3 is placed among ORFs of uncertain function. The CDR3 runs 15 residues. V dropped 1 base and J dropped 0; count of bases not matched to a gene: 4. CDR3 nucleotides: TGTGCCAGAAGCTTGAGGGGGCCTTGCTCCTACGAGCAGTACTTC. Residues: CARSLRGPCSYEQYF.

The rearrangement joins TRBV11-2 to TRBJ2-1, with 8 bases identical to TRBD1. The CDR3 length is 16 residues. Losses at the gene ends were 5 bases for V and 1 base for J; bases not matched to a gene: 7. CDR1 and CDR2 (germline): SGHAT, FQNNGV. The CDR3 spells CASSPTGGGSYNEQFF. The CDR3 DNA follows: TGTGCCAGCAGCCCCACAGGGGGTGGTTCCTACAATGAGCAGTTCTTC.

J is TRBJ1-1 and V is TRBV6-6; TRBD1 matches at 7 bases. J was trimmed by 5 bases and V by 7 bases; bases with no gene match: 13. Germline loops: CDR1 MNHNY, CDR2 SVGAGI (reference sequence). CDR3 length: 15 amino acids. The chain's CDR3 is CASTTKGGQGTEAFF. The CDR3, as DNA: TGTGCCAGCACCACGAAAGGGGGCCAGGGAACTGAAGCTTTCTTT.

This chain joins TRBV19 and TRBJ2-6, with 10 positions matching TRBD1. Unmatched junction bases numbered 5, after V lost 6 bases and J lost 3 bases. In germline, CDR1 is LNHDA, CDR2 SQIVND (reference sequence). The CDR3 runs to 16 residues. In DNA form, the CDR3 reads TGTGCCAGTAGGGGACAGGGGCTAGGTGGGGCCAACGTCCTGACTTTC. As protein: CASRGQGLGGANVLTF.

To note about this clone: Sequence at one end of the junction differs from germline and may be a read error. V gene TRBV6-5 combines with J gene TRBJ1-1; TRBD1 aligns across 8 bases. Looked up from germline, CDR1 is MNHEY and CDR2 is SVGAGI. The CDR3 sequence is 15 residues long. This chain's CDR3 is CASSRQGYENTEDFF. The CDR3 DNA follows: TGTGCCAGCAGTAGACAGGGGTACGAGAACACTGAAGATTTCTTT.

The chain recombines TRBV7-7 with TRBJ2-5; D unclear. Between the trimmed V and J ends, which lost 1 base and 5 bases, there was a span of 8 bases. This CDR3 has 13 amino acids. Germline V gene lookup returns CDR1 SSHAT and CDR2 FNYEAQ (reference sequence). The CDR3 sequence: CASSLDRSETQYF. Written as DNA, the CDR3 is TGTGCCAGCAGCTTAGACAGAAGCGAGACCCAGTACTTC.

This chain connects TRBV7-9 to TRBJ2-1; D is possibly TRBD1 (5 bases). The V and J ends lost 4 bases and 6 bases respectively, with 16 bases between them. The CDR3 totals 15 residues. Germline V lookup: CDR1 SEHNR, CDR2 FQNEAQ (reference sequence). Here the CDR3 DNA reads TGTGCCAGCAGCTCCATAGGGGCTAAGGGCAATGAGCAGTTCTTC. Translated, it gives CASSSIGAKGNEQFF.

The V call is TRBV5-4, the J call TRBJ2-7, with D possibly being TRBD2 (5 bases). Trimming took 2 bases from V and 0 from J, leaving 9 bases between them. The CDR3 runs to 14 residues. Germline CDR1 reads SGHNT; CDR2 reads YYREEE (reference sequence). CDR3 sequence (DNA): TGTGCCAGCAGCTTCGCGGGCCCCTCCTACGAGCAGTACTTC. As protein: CASSFAGPSYEQYF.

Points on this clone: A read error may account for a junction end that differs from germline. The V call is TRBV25-1, the J call TRBJ2-5; perhaps TRBD2 as D (6 bases). CDR1 is MGHDK and CDR2 is SYGVNS in the germline V gene. This CDR3 comprises 13 residues. This chain's CDR3 is CASSESGVENQYF. CDR3 DNA sequence: TGTGCCAGCAGTGAATCGGGGGTTGAGAACCAGTACTTC.

CDR3 DNA: TGTGCCAGCTCACCACCAGCAGGGGGGATTGAAAAACTGTTTTTT. Its translation is CASSPPAGGIEKLFF. The gene calls are TRBV18 and TRBJ1-4; 7 nucleotides align to TRBD1. This CDR3 spans 15 amino acids. J was trimmed by 7 bases and V by 0 bases; bases with no gene match: 5. In germline, CDR1 is KGHSH, CDR2 LQKENI.

This chain connects TRBV9 to TRBJ2-1, with 12 bases lining up with TRBD2. The CDR3 runs to 17 residues. Losses at the gene ends were 2 bases for V and 5 bases for J; bases not matched to a gene: 8. Germline assignment: CDR1 SGDLS and CDR2 YYNGEE. CDR3 DNA sequence: TGTGCCAGCAGCGTCCTATCCCTAGCGGGGGGGGACAATGAGCAGTTCTTC. It codes for CASSVLSLAGGDNEQFF.

The chain joins TRBV6-1 to TRBJ1-2; no definite D call. Per the germline V gene, CDR1 is MNHNS and CDR2 is SASEGT. The CDR3 sequence is 14 residues long. Trimming pared 0 bases from V and 7 bases from J, leaving 12 bases between. CDR3 sequence (DNA): TGTGCCAGCAGTGAAGCCAGGCCGGAGGGTGGCTACACCTTC. Translation: CASSEARPEGGYTF.

V and J are TRBV7-7 and TRBJ2-7; D is unclear. The CDR3 totals 14 residues. With 5 bases removed from V and 0 bases from J, the gap between germline ends came to 11 bases. CDR1 is SSHAT, CDR2 FNYEAQ, per germline (reference sequence). The CDR3 DNA follows: TGTGCCAGCAGCCCCGCCTTCAGCTCCTACGAGCAGTACTTC. Translating it yields CASSPAFSSYEQYF.

The gene calls are TRBV7-9 and TRBJ2-2; TRBD2 might be the D (6 bases). The ends were cut back, 5 bases at V and 5 bases at J, with 15 bases in the middle. CDR3 length: 15 amino acids. Germline CDR1 reads SEHNR; CDR2 reads FQNEAQ (reference sequence). The CDR3 bases are TGTGCCAGCAGCCTGATGACCCGGGGGACCGGGGAGCTGTTTTTT. Its translation is CASSLMTRGTGELFF.

This rearrangement joins TRBV4-2 to TRBJ2-2; the D gene is possibly TRBD2 (6 bases). Trimming took off 1 base at V and 2 bases at J, with 14 bases between the two ends. This CDR3 is built from 17 residues. CDR1 is LGHNA, CDR2 YNFKEQ, per germline. The CDR3 sequence is CASSQALGTSNTGELFF. For the CDR3, the DNA is TGTGCCAGCAGCCAAGCTTTAGGAACTAGCAACACCGGGGAGCTGTTTTTT.

The chain links TRBV18 to TRBJ2-7, with 14 bases aligning to TRBD2. This CDR3 has 16 residues. Germline trimming cut 0 bases from V and 6 bases from J; bases unmatched to any gene: 4. CDR1 and CDR2 from the germline V gene are KGHSH and LQKENI. CDR3 DNA: TGTGCCAGCTCACCACCGGGACTAGCGGGAGAGGGCGAGCAGTACTTC. Encoded protein: CASSPPGLAGEGEQYF.

The V and J genes are TRBV5-4 and TRBJ1-2; 8 bases are shared with TRBD1. The CDR3 has 14 amino acids. Trimming cost V 4 bases and J 1 base; bases outside gene matches: 3. Germline CDR1 and CDR2: SGHNT and YYREEE (reference sequence). This CDR3 reads CASSKGQGNYGYTF. The CDR3 DNA reads TGTGCCAGCAGCAAAGGACAGGGTAACTATGGCTACACCTTC.

The V call is TRBV5-6, the J call TRBJ2-3; the match to TRBD2 covers 9 bases. Per germline, CDR1 SGHDT and CDR2 YYEEEE. This CDR3 has 15 residues. Losses at the gene ends were 4 bases for V and 0 bases for J; bases not matched to a gene: 3. DNA of the CDR3: TGTGCCAGCAGCCGGACTAGCGCGAGCACAGATACGCAGTATTTT. Its protein is CASSRTSASTDTQYF.

The rearrangement joins TRBV4-1 to TRBJ2-1; 15 bases map to TRBD2. V lost 1 base to trimming and J lost 2 bases; unmatched junction nucleotides: 6. Germline V CDR1 and CDR2: MGHRA, YSYEKL. CDR3 size: 19 residues. The CDR3 is CASSQGRGLAGGPYNEQFF. The CDR3 DNA reads TGCGCCAGCAGCCAAGGAAGGGGACTAGCGGGAGGCCCCTACAATGAGCAGTTCTTC.

This chain uses TRBV19 with TRBJ2-7, with TRBD2 matching over 10 bases. V lost 3 bases and J lost 1; bases outside the gene matches: 3. This CDR3 is 15 amino acids long. The germline V gene encodes CDR1 LNHDA and CDR2 SQIVND (reference sequence). CDR3 bases: TGTGCCAGTAGTATCGGGACTAGCGCGTCCTACGAGCAGTACTTC. This translates into CASSIGTSASYEQYF.

In the case of this clone: The sample contains more than one DNA sequence encoding this CDR3. The chain uses TRBV2 and TRBJ1-2, with TRBD1 matching 9 bases. Germline CDR1 reads SNHLY; CDR2 reads FYNNEI. Losses at the gene ends were 5 bases for V and 3 bases for J; bases not matched to a gene: 4. The CDR3 contains 14 residues. CDR3 sequence (DNA): TGTGCCAGCAGTCAACAGGGGGCAGACTATGGCTACACCTTC. Translated, it gives CASSQQGADYGYTF. The entire variable domain, with the rest obtained from reference TRBV2 and TRBJ1-2, is as follows: EPEVTQTPSHQVTQMGQEVILRCVPISNHLYFYWYRQILGQKVEFLVSFYNNEISEKSEIFDDQFSVERPDGSNFTLKIRSTKLEDSAMYFCASSQQGADYGYTFGSGTRLTVV.